The sequence of this TCR beta chain was determined in a study of cytomegalovirus exposure and HLA in healthy donors. Study-level results: Links to common viral pathogens appeared, in a later analysis, for several of the most significant clusters. When analyzed later, a missense DCLRE1C variant was found to be linked to TCR beta V- and J-gene trimming. Later analysis suggested most CMV-associated TCR beta chains were HLA-restricted.

The CDR3 sequence is 15 residues long. Germline CDR1 is SGHTA and CDR2 is FQGNSA. V gave up 3 bases and J gave up 5 bases, with 16 bases separating them. The PCR was carried out with 60 Vbeta primers and 13 Jbeta primers. Some clones are missing from TCRdb's copy, which holds only in-frame ones; the method was immunoSEQ multiplex PCR. Among fewer than 200,000 clones listed, around 80% were seen once. Points on this clone: Its antigen is not identified.

The donors comprised healthy bone marrow donors. The receptor was derived from a man in his forties in good health and CMV-seronegative. This chain links TRBV7-2 with TRBJ2-5, with a tentative D call TRBD1 (5 bases). The sequenced sample consisted of PBMCs. The CDR3 region is CASSLGMGPRETQYF. The CDR3 nucleotides read TGTGCCAGCAGCTTGGGCATGGGGCCAAGGGAGACCCAGTACTTC.